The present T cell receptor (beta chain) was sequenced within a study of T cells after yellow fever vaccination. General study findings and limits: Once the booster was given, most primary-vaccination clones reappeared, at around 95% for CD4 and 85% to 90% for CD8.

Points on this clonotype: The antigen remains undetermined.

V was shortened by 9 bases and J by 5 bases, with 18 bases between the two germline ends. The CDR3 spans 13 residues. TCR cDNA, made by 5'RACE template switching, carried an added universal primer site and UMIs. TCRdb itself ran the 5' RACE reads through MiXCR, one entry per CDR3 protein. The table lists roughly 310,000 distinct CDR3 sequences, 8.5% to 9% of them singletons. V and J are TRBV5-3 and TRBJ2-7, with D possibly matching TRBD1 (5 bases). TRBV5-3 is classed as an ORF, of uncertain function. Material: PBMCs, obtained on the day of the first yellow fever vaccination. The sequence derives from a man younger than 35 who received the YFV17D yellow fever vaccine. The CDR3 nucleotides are TGTGCCATCGGCCCTGGGCTCAGGGACGAGCAGTACGTC. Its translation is CAIGPGLRDEQYV.